There are a few counts of the clone carrying this T cell receptor (beta chain). Its antigen is unidentified. cDNA carried unique molecular identifiers, and a universal primer site was added by template switching. TCRdb re-called the 5' RACE reads with MiXCR, one entry per CDR3 protein. Of under 350,000 distinct CDR3 sequences listed, roughly 9.8% are singletons. In every case, the donor was a healthy Caucasian. The data derive from a study of identical twins. Whole-study results and caveats: Out-of-frame beta sequences exhibited a weaker degree of excess twin sharing.

These data also formed part of another study, on yellow fever vaccine responses in identical twins.

This clonotype originated in a young woman in good health. Sequenced material: CD8+ T cells sorted from blood.

The CDR3 here is CASSALPYDEQFF. CDR3 DNA sequence: TGTGCCAGCAGCGCCCTCCCGTACGATGAGCAGTTCTTC. The V call is TRBV7-9, the J call TRBJ2-1; D is undetermined. The CDR3 is 13 amino acids. Germline loops: CDR1 SEHNR, CDR2 FQNEAQ (reference sequence). Trimming shortened V by 5 bases and J by 8 bases, and 13 bases separated the two germline ends.